The rows below give T cell receptor beta chains drawn from one sample of a study of shared clonotypes between healthy human individuals. Profiling relied on immunoSEQ multiplex PCR, and the TCRdb table lists in-frame clones only, not all of them. The table has roughly 2.2 million clones, 85% to 95% seen once; the top ten hold 0.37%. Specimen: naive CD4+ T cells from PBMCs. These TCRs come from a man younger than 30 in good health. Some clones in this sample may be carry-over from other donors' samples. The CDR3 runs from the conserved cysteine through the conserved F or W.

TRBV11-2,CASSLGPFSYEQYF
TRBV6-6,CASSYSRQGYNYGYTF
TRBV9,CASSLRGNSYEKLFF
TRBV5-1,CASSLDTLGRVDTQYF
TRBV4-1,CASSPAGSGNTGELFF
TRBV5-4,CASSIPGGRSYEQYF
TRBV19,CASSITTGELFF
TRBV2,CASSDQGISNQPQHF
TRBV28,CASSLSYRGYGYTF
TRBV6-6,CASRTDRYLSEQYF
TRBV2,CASSLSSGQETQYF
TRBV5-4,CASSLGPDRDTEAFF
TRBV5-1,CASRRDRVWLETQYF
TRBV28,CASTRAPAPDTGELFF
TRBV2,CASRGYSLGSPLHF
TRBV5-5,CASSLGARTDYEQYF
TRBV20-1,CSARVTYGYTF
TRBV10-3,CAISAGTENEKLFF
TRBV5-1,CASSLGGGSGTDTQYF
TRBV6-6,CASSPRREETQYF
TRBV4-2,CASSQGLRDTQYF
TRBV19,CASSYSNQPQHF
TRBV18,CASSPMAADYEQYF
TRBV6-5,CASTRDLVTNEQYF
TRBV10-3,CAISESRGSDTQYF
TRBV28,CASLSLNYGYTF
TRBV7-2,CASSPSSGPAGANYGYTF
TRBV6-1,CASSATWDNYGYTF
TRBV19,CASKATGTSGYLNYNEQFF
TRBV18,CASSSTGTGEAFF
TRBV4-3,CASSPRGSLSSYNEQFF
TRBV4-2,CASSQGLGADNTQYF
TRBV6-6,CASSLRQGETEAFF
TRBV7-9,CASSLAGWEKLFF
TRBV11-2,CASSLSARGRETQYF
TRBV15,CATSRAGSYNEQFF
TRBV7-2,CASSFYTYQETQYF
TRBV4-3,CASSPILAGPGDTQYF
TRBV11-2,CASSQKGLSYSYEQYF
TRBV20-1,CSANRADTQYF
TRBV28,CASSQFSQGSYGYTF
TRBV21-1,CASPAGLRRNTEAFF
TRBV10-3,CAISSAGNSEEKLFF
TRBV18,CASSPVRGNTEAFF
TRBV5-1,CASSFLTSGRAQPSTDTQYF